This TCR beta chain is from a study of technical replicates of blood from a handful of donors. Profiling relied on immunoSEQ multiplex PCR, and the TCRdb table lists in-frame clones only, not all of them. The data show fewer than 95,000 clones, roughly 93% seen once. Looked up from germline, CDR1 is MNHNS and CDR2 is SASEGT. The CDR3 length is 14 residues. Trimming cost V 4 bases and J 2 bases, with 11 bases left between them. The sample taken for sequencing was T cells isolated from PBMCs. The V gene is TRBV6-1, the J gene TRBJ2-5; D might be TRBD2 (5 bases). The receptor's source is a human donor in good health. The CDR3 DNA sequence: TGTGCCAGCAGTGGCAGAGCGGATCAAGAGACCCAGTACTTC. Translated: CASSGRADQETQYF.